The 22 T cell receptor beta chains in this list originate from one sample, sequenced in a study of human T cells and chemical hapten exposure. Time point indicated: patch test 3, about 24 weeks after DPC sensitization. Treatment reported: therapeutic diphenylcyclopropenone sensitization with weekly scalp DPC. TCRdb fed the RACE reads into MiXCR, producing one record per CDR3 protein. The sample has roughly 100,000 distinct CDR3 sequences; 34% are singletons. Sequenced material: whole blood, taken in connection with sensitization to the hapten diphenylcyclopropenone (DPC). The source is a man aged 35-49 years with alopecia areata. Some clones in this sample may be carry-over from other donors' samples.

This chain links TRBV7-8 with TRBJ2-7, with D tentatively TRBD2 (5 bases). Trimming took off 1 base at V and 4 bases at J, with 8 bases between the two ends. The CDR3 is 13 residues long. The germline V gene encodes CDR1 SGHVS and CDR2 FQNEAQ. CDR3 in amino acids: CASSLGTPYEQYV. The CDR3 coding sequence is TGTGCCAGCAGCTTAGGGACTCCGTACGAGCAGTACGTC.

V gene TRBV3-1 combines with J gene TRBJ2-7, with D possibly being TRBD1 or TRBD2 (5 bases each). The CDR3 contains 14 residues. Germline V gives CDR1 LGHDT, CDR2 YNNKEL (reference sequence). V shed 4 bases and J shed 5 bases, with 15 bases lying between them. CDR3 region: CASSPRGVENEQYF. The CDR3 DNA sequence: TGTGCCAGCAGCCCGAGGGGTGTAGAAAACGAGCAGTACTTC.

The chain employs TRBV6-2 or TRBV6-3 and TRBJ2-1, with D perhaps given as TRBD1 or TRBD2 (7 bases each). The V end lost 2 bases, the J end lost 8 bases, and 19 bases lay between the germline ends. There are 16 residues in the CDR3. The germline gives CDR1 MNHEY, CDR2 SVGEGT. CDR3 amino acids: CASSYADRPLADEQFF. In DNA form, the CDR3 reads TGTGCCAGCAGTTACGCGGACAGGCCCCTAGCGGATGAGCAGTTCTTC.

This chain links TRBV12-3 or TRBV12-4 with TRBJ2-7, with D perhaps matching TRBD1 (6 bases). V lost 5 bases, J lost 8 bases, and 13 bases lay in between. CDR3 length: 12 residues. In DNA form, the CDR3 reads TGTGCCAGCAGTCTCTCCCAGGGGAAGCAGTACGTC. Translated: CASSLSQGKQYV.

By proportion, this clonotype is medium-sized. The chain has TRBV29-1 and TRBJ1-4; weak D call: TRBD1 (5 bases). Germline V CDR1 and CDR2: SQVTM, ANQGSEA. Between the trimmed V and J ends, which lost 2 bases and 3 bases, there was a span of 7 bases. The CDR3 is made up of 13 amino acids. The CDR3 is CSVEQGANEKLFF. The CDR3, as DNA: TGCAGCGTTGAACAGGGAGCTAATGAAAAACTGTTTTTT.

This clonotype was counted a few times. The chain uses TRBV4-2 and TRBJ2-7; D is undetermined. The CDR3 extends over 14 amino acids. The ends were cut back, 3 bases at V and 5 bases at J, with 14 bases in the middle. Per germline, CDR1 LGHNA and CDR2 YNFKEQ. The CDR3 loop reads CASSQERRYDEQYF. CDR3 DNA: TGTGCCAGCAGCCAGGAGCGTAGGTACGACGAGCAGTACTTC.

The chain joins TRBV29-1 to TRBJ1-1; 8 nucleotides line up with TRBD1. The ends lost 4 bases at V and 0 bases at J; junction bases unmatched: 4. The CDR3 totals 14 residues. Germline assignment: CDR1 SQVTM and CDR2 ANQGSEA. The CDR3 DNA reads TGCAGCGTTGTCGAGACAGGGGTGAACACTGAAGCTTTCTTT. Translated, it gives CSVVETGVNTEAFF.

The chain has TRBV27 and TRBJ2-2; 10 bases map to TRBD1. V lost 6 bases, J lost 5 bases, and 6 bases stayed unmatched. The germline CDR1 and CDR2 sequences are MNHEY and SMNVEV (reference sequence). This CDR3 comprises 15 residues. In DNA, the CDR3 is TGTGCCAGCAGGGACGACAGGGGGCGGACCGGGGAGCTGTTTTTT. It translates to CASRDDRGRTGELFF.

This chain uses TRBV15 with TRBJ2-3, with D unresolved. Trimming took 0 bases from V and 1 from J, leaving 14 bases between them. The CDR3 consists of 17 residues. The germline gives CDR1 LNHNV, CDR2 YYDKDF (reference sequence). The CDR3: CATSREGATSRTDTQYF. The CDR3 DNA reads TGTGCCACCAGCAGAGAGGGCGCAACCTCCCGCACAGATACGCAGTATTTT.

This clonotype was seen a single time. The CDR3 loop reads CASSRTKTSGSTDTQYF. CDR3 bases: TGTGCCAGCAGCCGAACTAAAACTAGCGGGAGCACAGATACGCAGTATTTT. V usage is TRBV14 and J usage is TRBJ2-3; the match to TRBD2 covers 9 bases. J lost 0 bases, V lost 4 bases, and 8 bases had no gene match. From germline, CDR1 is SGHDN and CDR2 FVKESK. This CDR3 comprises 17 residues.

This clonotype was observed a handful of times. V and J are TRBV5-1 and TRBJ2-4; D is undetermined. This CDR3 spans 16 amino acids. Germline V gene data show CDR1 as SGHRS and CDR2 as YFSETQ. The V and J ends lost 6 bases and 1 base respectively, with 17 bases between them. Here the CDR3 DNA reads TGCGCCAGCACCCCGGGTGCCGAGACCGCCAAAAACATTCAGTACTTC. Translation gives CASTPGAETAKNIQYF.

V usage is TRBV28 and J usage is TRBJ2-1; 13 bases agree with TRBD2. Trimming at V came to 5 bases and at J to 3 bases, leaving 7 bases not matched to a gene. This CDR3 is 17 amino acids long. The germline gives CDR1 MDHEN, CDR2 SYDVKM. The CDR3 nucleotides are TGTGCCAGCAGTCTCTGGACTAGCGGGAGAAGCTACAATGAGCAGTTCTTC. Translation gives CASSLWTSGRSYNEQFF. Full variable domain (rest looked up from reference TRBV28 and TRBJ2-1): DVKVTQSSRYLVKRTGEKVFLECVQDMDHENMFWYRQDPGLGLRLIYFSYDVKMKEKGDIPEGYSVSREKKERFSLILESASTNQTSMYLCASSLWTSGRSYNEQFFGPGTRLTVL.

V gene TRBV4-3 combines with J gene TRBJ2-2; tentatively, D is TRBD1 or TRBD2 (5 bases each). Trimming took off 0 bases at V and 7 bases at J, with 15 bases between the two ends. Germline V CDR1 and CDR2: LGHNA, YSLEER. The CDR3 length is 16 residues. CDR3 sequence reads: CASSQEPGRGSGELFF. CDR3 sequence (DNA): TGCGCCAGCAGCCAAGAACCGGGACGGGGAAGCGGGGAGCTGTTTTTT.

The table lists this clonotype with a few counts. The chain combines TRBV6-4 with TRBJ2-3; D is possibly TRBD1 (6 bases). CDR3 size: 13 residues. V dropped 0 bases and J dropped 9 bases, with 10 bases sitting between them. Germline V gives CDR1 MRHNA, CDR2 SNTAGT. The CDR3 DNA reads as TGTGCCAGCAGTGACTCTCCCCAGGGGACGCAGTATTTT. Translated, it gives CASSDSPQGTQYF.

The V gene is TRBV7-9, the J gene TRBJ2-7; D gene unclear. Germline V gene lookup returns CDR1 SEHNR and CDR2 FQNEAQ (reference sequence). This CDR3 has 14 amino acids. With 1 base removed from V and 4 bases from J, the gap between germline ends came to 11 bases. CDR3 DNA: TGTGCCAGCAGCTTAGGGACCCTACCGTACGAGCAGTACTTC. Protein sequence: CASSLGTLPYEQYF.

Only a few counts were recorded for this clonotype. This chain links TRBV20-1 with TRBJ2-1; the match to TRBD2 covers 8 bases. V dropped 3 bases and J dropped 7; count of bases not matched to a gene: 11. The germline V gene has CDR1 DFQATT and CDR2 SNEGSKA (reference sequence). CDR3 length: 15 residues. CDR3 amino acids: CSASPPRLAINEQFF. The CDR3 bases are TGCAGTGCTAGCCCCCCCCGACTAGCGATAAATGAGCAGTTCTTC.

The chain links TRBV10-3 to TRBJ2-5; tentative D call: TRBD1 (6 bases). Per the germline V gene, CDR1 is ENHRY and CDR2 is SYGVKD. The CDR3 is 15 residues long. The ends were cut back, 7 bases at V and 1 base at J, with 16 bases in the middle. The DNA of the CDR3 is TGTGCCATCAAAGGACAAATACAGGGCCAAGAGACCCAGTACTTC. As protein: CAIKGQIQGQETQYF.

J is TRBJ2-2 and V is TRBV24-1; D ambiguous. CDR1 and CDR2 from the germline V gene are KGHDR and SFDVKD. The CDR3 spans 13 residues. V shed 3 bases and J shed 0 bases, with 1 base lying between them. CDR3 sequence (DNA): TGTGCCACCAGTGATCCGAACACCGGGGAGCTGTTTTTT. It encodes CATSDPNTGELFF.

This chain's CDR3 is CASSQDLRKTQYF. CDR3 nucleotides: TGTGCCAGCAGCCAAGATCTTCGGAAGACCCAGTACTTC. The chain uses TRBV14 and TRBJ2-5; D gene uncertain. The CDR3 runs to 13 residues. Germline V gene lookup returns CDR1 SGHDN and CDR2 FVKESK. Trimming took 0 bases from V and 6 from J, leaving 8 bases between them.

The chain joins TRBV24-1 to TRBJ2-2; TRBD2 matches at 10 bases. Losses at the gene ends were 7 bases for V and 0 bases for J; bases not matched to a gene: 4. CDR1 and CDR2 from the germline V gene are KGHDR and SFDVKD. The CDR3 consists of 16 residues. In nucleotides, the CDR3 is TGTGCCACCAGACCTAGCGGGAGAGCGAACACCGGGGAGCTGTTTTTT. Its translation: CATRPSGRANTGELFF.

In this sample, this clonotype turned up a few times. The chain carries TRBV6-2 or TRBV6-3 and TRBJ2-7, with D unresolved. V dropped 2 bases and J dropped 4 bases, with 9 bases sitting between them. The length of the CDR3 is 13 residues. Germline lookup yields CDR1 MNHEY and CDR2 SVGEGT. The CDR3, as DNA: TGTGCCAGCAGTTACCGGGCTAGGTACGAGCAGTACGTC. Protein: CASSYRARYEQYV.

This clonotype has more than one count but fewer than ten. Germline is not matched at one junction end, which may reflect a read error. The rearrangement uses TRBV7-7 and TRBJ2-2; no reliable D call. CDR3 size: 13 residues. Germline V gives CDR1 SSHAT, CDR2 FNYEAQ (reference sequence). CDR3 region: CASSLEMPGELFF. CDR3 bases: TGTGCTAGCAGCTTAGAGATGCCCGGGGAGCTGTTTTTT.